A selection of T cell receptor beta chains follows, all from one sample in a study of cytomegalovirus exposure and HLA in healthy donors. The method was immunoSEQ multiplex PCR; TCRdb's version includes in-frame clones alone and lacks a portion of them. The data show some 110,000 clones, with roughly 83% seen just once and around 5% held by the top ten. Sequencing used PBMCs. Receptor source: a man aged 18 to 35 in good health and CMV-seronegative. The CDR3 runs from the conserved cysteine through the conserved F or W. Each record gives: clone size, V gene, D gene, J gene, CDR3 protein, CDR3 DNA. A D gene is named only where the DNA matches it firmly. Clone size is shown for a subset of rows, as once, few, many or a class of expanded clone.

-	TRBV5-6	TRBD2	TRBJ2-3	CASSLIFVGLQPDTQYF	TGTGCCAGCAGCTTGATTTTTGTGGGACTACAACCCGATACGCAGTATTTT
few	TRBV7-2	-	TRBJ2-5	CASSPSRAGETQYF	TGTGCCAGCAGCCCCTCCAGGGCGGGGGAGACCCAGTACTTC
-	TRBV19	TRBD1	TRBJ1-5	CASRGTGYNQPQHF	TGTGCCAGTAGGGGGACAGGGTACAATCAGCCCCAGCATTTT
-	TRBV18	TRBD1	TRBJ1-2	CASSPMDREGGYGYTF	TGTGCCAGCTCACCTATGGACAGGGAAGGGGGCTATGGCTACACCTTC
-	TRBV30	-	TRBJ1-1	CAWSPFKGAEAFF	TGTGCCTGGAGTCCTTTCAAGGGGGCTGAAGCTTTCTTT
-	TRBV11-3	-	TRBJ2-7	CASSLVRGREQYF	TGTGCCAGCAGCTTAGTCAGAGGGCGCGAGCAGTACTTC
-	TRBV6-1	-	TRBJ1-1	CASLKREGGNTEAFF	TGTGCCAGCCTGAAGAGGGAGGGGGGGAACACTGAAGCTTTCTTT
few	TRBV19	TRBD1	TRBJ2-2	CASSIQGVQARYTGELFF	TGTGCCAGTAGTATTCAGGGGGTGCAGGCGAGATACACCGGGGAGCTGTTTTTT
once	TRBV15	-	TRBJ1-1	CATSRGGGTNTEAFF	TGTGCCACCAGCAGAGGGGGCGGGACCAACACTGAAGCTTTCTTT
-	TRBV12-5	TRBD1	TRBJ2-7	CASGRGQNYEQYF	TGTGCTAGTGGTCGGGGACAGAACTACGAGCAGTACTTC
-	TRBV27	-	TRBJ2-1	CASSLLVPRGPSYNEQFF	TGTGCCAGCAGTTTATTAGTTCCCAGGGGCCCGTCCTACAATGAGCAGTTCTTC
-	TRBV11-2	-	TRBJ1-2	CASTPLRGGASNYGYTF	TGTGCCAGCACCCCGTTACGGGGGGGCGCATCCAACTATGGCTACACCTTC
-	TRBV7-9	-	TRBJ2-7	CASLEGGVRGEQYF	TGTGCCAGCCTGGAGGGGGGGGTACGCGGCGAGCAGTACTTC
-	TRBV27	TRBD1	TRBJ2-1	CASSWTGRDEQFF	TGTGCCAGCTCATGGACAGGGCGGGATGAGCAGTTCTTC
-	TRBV7-2	TRBD1	TRBJ1-4	CASSLGTGYEKLFF	TGTGCCAGCAGCTTAGGGACAGGCTATGAAAAACTGTTTTTT
-	TRBV5-1	-	TRBJ2-3	CASSGGPTDTQYF	TGCGCCAGCAGCGGCGGCCCCACAGATACGCAGTATTTT
-	TRBV6-5	-	TRBJ1-1	CASRRTVGDSFF	TGTGCCAGCAGACGGACAGTAGGAGATTCTTTCTTT
-	TRBV13	-	TRBJ2-7	CASSLGGQYEQYF	TGTGCCAGCAGCTTGGGGGGACAGTACGAGCAGTACTTC
-	TRBV19	-	TRBJ2-7	CASTDWAGSDEQYF	TGTGCCAGTACCGATTGGGCGGGATCTGACGAGCAGTACTTC
few	TRBV6-4	TRBD2	TRBJ2-3	CASSDLAGATDTQYF	TGTGCCAGCAGTGACCTAGCGGGAGCCACAGATACGCAGTATTTT
-	TRBV11-2	TRBD1	TRBJ1-1	CASSVRTGWNTEAFF	TGTGCCAGCAGCGTGAGGACAGGGTGGAACACTGAAGCTTTCTTT
-	TRBV28	-	TRBJ2-2	CASGETGFGGELFF	TGTGCCAGCGGGGAGACAGGCTTCGGTGGGGAGCTGTTTTTT
-	TRBV25-1	-	TRBJ2-1	CASSDSPWGGQTEEQFF	TGTGCCAGCAGTGATTCCCCCTGGGGGGGGCAGACGGAGGAGCAGTTCTTC
few	TRBV5-1	TRBD1	TRBJ1-6	CASSLGVGRGLNSPLHF	TGCGCCAGCAGCTTGGGCGTCGGCAGGGGGCTTAATTCACCCCTCCACTTT
-	TRBV12-5	-	TRBJ2-1	CASGGREEKNNEQFF	TGTGCTAGTGGAGGCAGGGAGGAAAAGAACAATGAGCAGTTCTTC
once	TRBV5-1	TRBD1	TRBJ2-2	CASSPGQGATGELFF	TGCGCCAGCAGTCCGGGACAGGGGGCCACCGGGGAGCTGTTTTTT
few	TRBV19	-	TRBJ1-1	CASSPAGSTEAFF	TGTGCCAGTAGCCCCGCGGGATCCACTGAAGCTTTCTTT
-	TRBV5-6	TRBD1	TRBJ2-1	CASSWWTGGVHEQFF	TGTGCCAGCAGCTGGTGGACAGGGGGAGTCCATGAGCAGTTCTTC
-	TRBV7-9	-	TRBJ2-1	CASSLASASSYNEQFF	TGTGCCAGCAGCTTAGCTAGCGCAAGCTCCTACAATGAGCAGTTCTTC
-	TRBV6-5	-	TRBJ2-2	CASSYQQTNTGELFF	TGTGCCAGCAGTTACCAACAGACCAACACCGGGGAGCTGTTTTTT
-	TRBV5-1	-	TRBJ2-7	CASSTGGSYEQYF	TGCGCCAGCAGCACAGGAGGGTCCTACGAGCAGTACTTC
few	TRBV6-4	TRBD1	TRBJ2-3	CASSDSGQGATHDTQYF	TGTGCCAGCAGTGACTCAGGCCAGGGGGCCACCCACGATACGCAGTATTTT